The sequence of this TCR beta chain was determined in a study of blood T cell repertoires in COVID-19. Original handling: It was from reference gene primer amplification that nucleated cell counts were estimated. Sequencing was performed with immunoSEQ multiplex PCR; in TCRdb, only in-frame clones are kept and a portion is missing. V, J and clone size are those of that table, while D and trimming were read from the DNA. The data show approximately 230,000 clones, 85% to 90% seen once. Living in 20 to 30 US areas, the participants were between roughly 18 and 90 years of age. V shed 3 bases and J shed 4 bases, with 8 bases lying between them. CDR1 KGHSH and CDR2 LQKENI come from the germline V gene. The CDR3 is 13 amino acids.

The rearrangement joins TRBV18 to TRBJ2-3; a possible D gene is TRBD2 (6 bases). Sequencing was carried out using PBMCs or T cells enriched from blood (not recorded which). This clonotype was obtained from a man aged 18 to 29 who had recovered from COVID-19. The chain's CDR3 is CASSPGLADTQYF. The CDR3 nucleotides read TGTGCCAGCTCACCGGGACTCGCAGATACGCAGTATTTT.